The clone carrying this T cell receptor (beta chain) was observed a few times. Its antigen is currently unknown. This entry comes from a study of cytotoxic CD8 clonotypes in ibrutinib-treated CLL. As for the study in general: Each sample contained, on average, under 260,000 productive templates and nearly 95,000 productive rearrangements. Study outcomes and limitations: Sampling times (in sustained-remission versus progressing patients) were not the same.

The CDR3 sequence is 15 residues long. Germline V gene sequence: CDR1 LNHNV, CDR2 YYDKDF (reference sequence). Trimming took off 0 bases at V and 2 bases at J, with 10 bases between the two ends. Method: immunoSEQ multiplex PCR; TCRdb's copy keeps in-frame clones and lacks some. The repertoire holds approximately 100,000 clones, with around 77% as singletons. Sample: PBMCs, taken after 24 months of ibrutinib treatment. This TCR was sampled from a human donor with chronic lymphocytic leukemia. This chain uses TRBV15 with TRBJ1-1, with D uncertain. The CDR3 DNA sequence: TGTGCCACCAGCAGAGATCCCATTTCAAACACTGAAGCTTTCTTT. This translates into CATSRDPISNTEAFF.